Sequencing of this T cell receptor (beta chain) was carried out in a study of cytomegalovirus exposure and HLA in healthy donors. PCR primers comprised 60 Vbeta and 13 Jbeta primers. Data came from immunoSEQ multiplex PCR; TCRdb stores just in-frame clones and leaves some out. This repertoire shows roughly 150,000 clones, 80% to 85% found once; its top ten account for around 4.3%. V shed 3 bases, J shed 9 bases, and the junction held 6 bases outside the gene matches. The CDR3 is 13 amino acids. Germline-derived CDR1 and CDR2 are MNHEY and SMNVEV (reference sequence). This rearrangement joins TRBV27 to TRBJ1-1; 8 positions match TRBD1. The receptor comes from a man aged 45-65 years in good health and CMV-seropositive. Specimen: PBMCs. DNA of the CDR3: TGTGCCAGCAGTTTGGACAGGGCAAGGAAAGCTTTCTTT. Its translation: CASSLDRARKAFF.